These 25 T cell receptor beta chains originate from one sample sequenced in a study of beta chain features in type 1 diabetes. Findings and limits, study-wide: Among all four CD4+ subsets, Type 1 diabetes patients had TCRB CDR3s that were moderately but significantly shorter.

TCRB transcripts that were expressed got sequenced, as all of the isolated RNA had been reverse transcribed. This table comes from immunoSEQ multiplex PCR, and its TCRdb copy is limited to in-frame clones, with some not included. This table holds about 700,000 clones, around an eighth found once. The antigens of these receptors remain unknown. Sequenced sample: naive CD4+ T cells from blood. All receptors derive from a man aged 18 to 29 with type 1 diabetes.

This chain links TRBV29-1 with TRBJ2-5; 9 bases map to TRBD1. The DNA end lines up better with TRBJ2-7; the J call may be wrong. The CDR3 runs to 13 residues. Germline V gene lookup returns CDR1 SQVTM and CDR2 ANQGSEA. CDR3 in DNA: TGCAGCGTAGCACAGGGGGCCCGCTACGAGCAGTACTTC. Residues: CSVAQGARYEQYF.

V and J are TRBV19 and TRBJ2-7; 7 bases map to TRBD1. Germline loops: CDR1 LNHDA, CDR2 SQIVND (reference sequence). This CDR3 has 16 amino acids. V shed 4 bases, J shed 5 bases, and the junction held 14 bases outside the gene matches. The CDR3 loop is CASSTQPKTGYHEQYF. Here the CDR3 DNA reads TGTGCCAGTAGTACCCAGCCCAAGACAGGGTACCACGAGCAGTACTTC.

This sequence joins TRBV15 and TRBJ2-3; 9 nucleotides line up with TRBD1. The CDR3 loop spans 16 amino acids. Germline values: CDR1 LNHNV, CDR2 YYDKDF (reference sequence). J was trimmed by 5 bases and V by 0 bases; bases with no gene match: 6. The CDR3 nucleotides read TGTGCCACCAGCAGAGATAAAGGGACAGGGCAAGATACGCAGTATTTT. Its translation: CATSRDKGTGQDTQYF. The full variable domain, rest sourced from reference TRBV15 and TRBJ2-3, is DAMVIQNPRYQVTQFGKPVTLSCSQTLNHNVMYWYQQKSSQAPKLLFHYYDKDFNNEADTPDNFQSRRPNTSFCFLDIRSPGLGDTAMYLCATSRDKGTGQDTQYFGPGTRLTVL.

The chain couples TRBV6-5 to TRBJ1-1; D is uncertain. There are 15 residues in the CDR3. Trimming took off 0 bases at V and 1 base at J, with 9 bases between the two ends. CDR1 MNHEY and CDR2 SVGAGI come from the germline V gene. The CDR3 DNA reads TGTGCCAGCAGTTACTCCTTAGGCCGGAACACTGAAGCTTTCTTT. It translates to CASSYSLGRNTEAFF.

The genes are TRBV10-3 and TRBJ1-2; 7 bases map to TRBD1. V dropped 4 bases and J dropped 8; count of bases not matched to a gene: 7. The CDR3 is 13 residues long. Germline V gene sequence: CDR1 ENHRY, CDR2 SYGVKD. CDR3 loop: CAISGYAGGGYTF. In DNA form, the CDR3 reads TGTGCCATCAGTGGGTACGCAGGGGGAGGCTACACCTTC.

This clone was counted a few times. The chain recombines TRBV7-9 with TRBJ2-7, with D possibly TRBD1 on 5 matching bases. The CDR3 has 15 amino acids. The ends were cut back, 2 bases at V and 4 bases at J, with 15 bases in the middle. The V gene's germline CDR1 is SEHNR and CDR2 FQNEAQ (reference sequence). CDR3 nucleotides: TGTGCCAGCAGCTTAACGACAGCCCGCAAATACGAGCAGTACTTC. It encodes CASSLTTARKYEQYF.

This rearrangement joins TRBV5-8 to TRBJ1-5; D perhaps matches TRBD1 (6 bases). Germline CDR1 SGHTS, CDR2 YDEGEE. Between the trimmed V and J ends, which lost 5 bases and 1 base, there was a span of 13 bases. The CDR3 has 15 amino acids. The CDR3 DNA sequence: TGTGCCAGCAGTAAACAGGGAAGGAGCAATCAGCCCCAGCATTTT. Translating gives CASSKQGRSNQPQHF.

This chain joins TRBV10-3 and TRBJ2-7; D is possibly TRBD1 or TRBD2 (5 bases each). CDR3 length: 14 residues. V was trimmed by 6 bases and J by 2 bases, leaving 14 bases between them. Looked up from germline, CDR1 is ENHRY and CDR2 is SYGVKD. In nucleotides, the CDR3 is TGTGCCATCAGCCCGGGACCCGGCCCCTACGAGCAGTACTTC. Protein product: CAISPGPGPYEQYF.

This chain links TRBV18 with TRBJ2-1; unclear D gene. V lost 3 bases, J lost 10 bases, and 22 bases lay in between. CDR1 KGHSH and CDR2 LQKENI come from the germline V gene. The CDR3 consists of 16 residues. CDR3 protein: CASSPADAQAVTEQFF. CDR3 DNA sequence: TGTGCCAGCTCACCTGCGGACGCTCAGGCTGTCACCGAGCAGTTCTTC.

This clone has a handful of counts. V and J are TRBV14 and TRBJ2-3; D is possibly TRBD2 (6 bases). The length of the CDR3 is 16 residues. Trimming left V 4 bases short and J 1 base short, with 15 bases between. Germline assignment: CDR1 SGHDN and CDR2 FVKESK. CDR3 DNA sequence: TGTGCCAGCAGCCGCGGGGCCATCGGGGGCACAGATACGCAGTATTTT. It specifies CASSRGAIGGTDTQYF.

The rearrangement links TRBV5-1 to TRBJ2-4, with D perhaps TRBD2 (6 bases). This CDR3 region has 14 residues. Trimming shortened V by 3 bases and J by 9 bases, and 16 bases separated the two germline ends. Germline V gives CDR1 SGHRS, CDR2 YFSETQ. The CDR3: CASSSYVQEGIQYF. The CDR3 DNA sequence: TGCGCCAGCAGCTCCTACGTACAGGAGGGCATTCAGTACTTC.

In its sample, this clone was seen a few times. The V gene is TRBV14, the J gene TRBJ2-1; 7 bases align to TRBD2. Germline CDR1 SGHDN, CDR2 FVKESK. This CDR3 comprises 16 residues. V gave up 0 bases and J gave up 1 base; unmatched junction bases: 3. This CDR3 reads CASSQEWRGSYNEQFF. The CDR3 DNA sequence: TGTGCCAGCAGCCAAGAATGGCGGGGGTCCTACAATGAGCAGTTCTTC.

In its sample, this clone was seen a few times. The V and J genes are TRBV19 and TRBJ1-1; no clear D. Trimming cost V 2 bases and J 6 bases, with 13 bases left between them. Per germline, CDR1 LNHDA and CDR2 SQIVND (reference sequence). The CDR3 is 14 amino acids. The CDR3 here is CASSIRVSSPEAFF. The CDR3 DNA sequence: TGTGCCAGTAGTATACGGGTATCGAGCCCTGAAGCTTTCTTT.

On this clone: Other DNA sequences in the same sample also yield this CDR3. The chain links TRBV30 to TRBJ1-2; no clear D. CDR1 is GTSNPN and CDR2 is SVGIG in the germline V gene (reference sequence). Trimming removed 0 bases from V and 4 bases from J, with 9 bases in between. This CDR3 spans 13 amino acids. CDR3 nucleotides: TGTGCCTGGAGTGTAGGCTCCGCCTATGGCTACACCTTC. Translation: CAWSVGSAYGYTF.

This chain joins TRBV30 and TRBJ1-1; 7 nucleotides align to TRBD1. J gave up 4 bases and V 1 base, and 6 bases lay outside the gene matches. Germline CDR1 is GTSNPN and CDR2 is SVGIG (reference sequence). The CDR3 totals 14 residues. CDR3 region: CAWSGTGVGTEAFF. Here the CDR3 DNA reads TGTGCCTGGAGTGGAACAGGGGTGGGCACTGAAGCTTTCTTT.

The CDR3: CASSPIVTGASIQYF. The CDR3 nucleotides read TGTGCCAGCAGCCCAATAGTCACAGGGGCAAGCATTCAGTACTTC. The J gene is TRBJ2-4, the V gene TRBV11-3; TRBD1 agrees at 7 bases. The trim removed 5 bases at V and 9 bases at J, leaving 13 bases unmatched. The CDR3 contains 15 residues. Per germline, CDR1 SGHNT and CDR2 YENEEA.

In this sample, this clone turned up a few times. The chain joins TRBV18 to TRBJ1-5, with TRBD1 matching 9 bases. CDR1 is KGHSH and CDR2 is LQKENI in the germline V gene. The CDR3 runs to 17 residues. Trimming cost V 5 bases and J 1 base; bases outside gene matches: 9. The CDR3 DNA sequence: TGTGCCAGCTCAGAAAACACCGGGACAGGGAGCAATCAGCCCCAGCATTTT. As protein: CASSENTGTGSNQPQHF.

In its sample, this clone was seen a few times. DNA of the CDR3: TGTGCCAGCAGCCCAGGGACTGCCCTCTACAATGAGCAGTTCTTC. Amino acids: CASSPGTALYNEQFF. The chain employs TRBV6-1 and TRBJ2-1; possibly TRBD2 for D (6 bases). This CDR3 contains 15 residues. Germline values: CDR1 MNHNS, CDR2 SASEGT. V lost 6 bases, J lost 3 bases, and 15 bases lay in between.

This clone was picked up a small number of times. V usage is TRBV29-1 and J usage is TRBJ2-2; a weak D match, TRBD1 (6 bases). CDR3 size: 15 residues. Germline V gene data show CDR1 as SQVTM and CDR2 as ANQGSEA. With 4 bases removed from V and 3 bases from J, the gap between germline ends came to 15 bases. The chain's CDR3 is CSVAGTPGDTGELFF. The CDR3 nucleotides read TGCAGCGTTGCCGGGACCCCAGGGGACACCGGGGAGCTGTTTTTT.

The chain combines TRBV5-1 with TRBJ2-3; possibly TRBD2 for D (5 bases). V shed 0 bases and J shed 5 bases, with 10 bases lying between them. The CDR3 runs 14 residues. Germline V gene sequence: CDR1 SGHRS, CDR2 YFSETQ. In DNA, the CDR3 is TGCGCCAGCAGCTTGGGCGGTAGCGAAGATACGCAGTATTTT. This translates into CASSLGGSEDTQYF. The entire variable domain, with the rest obtained from reference TRBV5-1 and TRBJ2-3, is as follows: KAGVTQTPRYLIKTRGQQVTLSCSPISGHRSVSWYQQTPGQGLQFLFEYFSETQRNKGNFPGRFSGRQFSNSRSEMNVSTLELGDSALYLCASSLGGSEDTQYFGPGTRLTVL.

This clone was seen a few times. V is TRBV19 and J is TRBJ1-6; no reliable D call. V lost 5 bases and J lost 9, with 14 bases in between. The germline CDR1 and CDR2 sequences are LNHDA and SQIVND (reference sequence). This CDR3 spans 14 amino acids. The CDR3 DNA sequence: TGTGCCAGTAGTTTATATTCGTTAACTTCACCCCTCCACTTT. Translating it yields CASSLYSLTSPLHF. The full variable domain, rest sourced from reference TRBV19 and TRBJ1-6, is DGGITQSPKYLFRKEGQNVTLSCEQNLNHDAMYWYRQDPGQGLRLIYYSQIVNDFQKGDIAEGYSVSREKKESFPLTVTSAQKNPTAFYLCASSLYSLTSPLHFGNGTRLTVT.

This clone has a count of ten or more. V is TRBV7-9 and J is TRBJ2-5; a possible D gene is TRBD1 (5 bases). The germline CDR1 and CDR2 sequences are SEHNR and FQNEAQ (reference sequence). The CDR3 sequence is 15 residues long. Trimming cost V 0 bases and J 3 bases, with 11 bases left between them. The CDR3 loop reads CASSLASGREETQYF. Written as DNA, the CDR3 is TGTGCCAGCAGCTTAGCGTCGGGCAGGGAAGAGACCCAGTACTTC.

The chain uses TRBV5-4 and TRBJ2-7, with TRBD1 matching over 7 bases. The CDR3 runs 15 residues. Germline V gene sequence: CDR1 SGHNT, CDR2 YYREEE (reference sequence). The junction had 8 bases not matched to a gene; V was cut back by 4 bases and J by 1 base. CDR3 protein: CASSTDPGQSYEQYF. The DNA for the CDR3 is TGTGCCAGCAGCACGGACCCGGGACAGTCCTACGAGCAGTACTTC.

This clone occurred a few times. The chain employs TRBV19 and TRBJ1-1; 9 nucleotides match TRBD1. V trimming: 8 bases; J trimming: 0 bases; junction bases outside the gene matches: 10. Germline values: CDR1 LNHDA, CDR2 SQIVND (reference sequence). This CDR3 region has 16 residues. The DNA of the CDR3 is TGTGCCAGTGAAACCGGGACAGGGACTATGAACACTGAAGCTTTCTTT. This translates into CASETGTGTMNTEAFF.

This chain joins TRBV7-2 and TRBJ2-1; possible D gene TRBD2, 5 bases. The CDR3 extends over 16 amino acids. V was cut by 5 bases and J by 0 bases, with 14 bases left in between. Looked up from germline, CDR1 is SGHTA and CDR2 is FQGNSA. The CDR3, as DNA: TGTGCCAGCAGCCCACCCGCGGGTAGCTCCTACAATGAGCAGTTCTTC. It specifies CASSPPAGSSYNEQFF.